These T cell receptor beta chains were read from a single sample in a study of glioma-infiltrating T cells after dendritic cell vaccination. The method was immunoSEQ multiplex PCR; TCRdb's version includes in-frame clones alone and lacks a portion of them. The sample lists about 99,000 clones; approximately 80% were seen once. This material consisted of blood, taken after dendritic cell vaccination. Every receptor here comes from a human donor with glioblastoma. CDR3s leave out the opening cysteine and the closing phenylalanine or tryptophan. Each record gives: D gene, J gene, V gene, CDR3 protein. A D gene is named only where the DNA matches it firmly.

>.|TRBJ2-1|TRBV9
ASSVGSAYNEQF
>.|TRBJ1-1|TRBV5-1
ASNPLGAGESAEAF
>.|TRBJ2-2|TRBV5-1
ASSLGAFWQMNTGELF
>TRBD1|TRBJ1-5|TRBV19
ASTNRGLGQPQH
>.|TRBJ2-7|TRBV7-2
ASSLRGLEQY
>TRBD1|TRBJ1-2|TRBV5-1
ASSMGQGNYGYT
>.|TRBJ1-4|TRBV1
TSSQDRGQGIATNEKLF
>.|TRBJ2-3|TRBV28
ASSFPGLTDTQY
>TRBD1|TRBJ1-2|TRBV12-5
ASDANTGGDGYT
>TRBD1|TRBJ2-3|TRBV7-9
ASSFLTGGGHESDTQY
>TRBD2|TRBJ2-3|TRBV10-3
AISSGGGTDTQY
>TRBD1|TRBJ1-3|TRBV2
ASSELRGPGNTIY
>TRBD1|TRBJ1-2|TRBV5-8
ASSGHRGGDYGYT
>.|TRBJ2-2|TRBV2
ASSEGGTGELF
>TRBD2|TRBJ2-3|TRBV19
ASSITSGTDTQY
>.|TRBJ1-3|TRBV6-1
ASSPIPGNTIY
>.|TRBJ2-5|TRBV5-1
ASSLEPDQETQY
>.|TRBJ2-3|TRBV28
ASSFKISSTDTQY
>TRBD1|TRBJ1-5|TRBV6-1
ASSERDRVDQPQH
>.|TRBJ2-5|TRBV7-9
ASGAAWGPLQTQY
>.|TRBJ2-1|TRBV2
ASMGRQTDEQF
>TRBD2|TRBJ2-7|TRBV18
ASSPTTSGGRRGYEQY
>.|TRBJ2-7|TRBV7-4
ASSLVSWAGVLY
>.|TRBJ1-2|TRBV7-8
ASSPTPTGDYGYT
>TRBD2|TRBJ2-2|TRBV2
ASDLSGGDTGELF